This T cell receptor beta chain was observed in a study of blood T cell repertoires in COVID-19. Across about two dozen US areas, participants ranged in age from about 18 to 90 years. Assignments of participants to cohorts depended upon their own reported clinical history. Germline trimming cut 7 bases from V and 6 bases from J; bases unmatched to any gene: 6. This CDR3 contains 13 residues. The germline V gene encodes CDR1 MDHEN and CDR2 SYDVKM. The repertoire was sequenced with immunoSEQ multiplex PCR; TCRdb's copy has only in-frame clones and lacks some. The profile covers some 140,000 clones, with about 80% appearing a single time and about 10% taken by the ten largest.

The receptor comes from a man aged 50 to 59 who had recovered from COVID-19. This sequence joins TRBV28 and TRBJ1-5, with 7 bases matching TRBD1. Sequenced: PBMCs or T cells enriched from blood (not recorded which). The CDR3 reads CASTGDRVQPQHF. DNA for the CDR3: TGTGCCAGCACCGGTGACAGGGTTCAGCCCCAGCATTTT. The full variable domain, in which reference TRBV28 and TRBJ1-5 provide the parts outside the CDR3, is DVKVTQSSRYLVKRTGEKVFLECVQDMDHENMFWYRQDPGLGLRLIYFSYDVKMKEKGDIPEGYSVSREKKERFSLILESASTNQTSMYLCASTGDRVQPQHFGDGTRLSIL.